What follows are 7 T cell receptor beta chains derived from one specimen sequenced in a study of cytomegalovirus exposure and HLA in healthy donors (dated 2017 in TCRdb). The library was made by the immunoSEQ multiplex PCR assay. A mixture of 60 forward primers for TCR Vbeta segments and 13 reverse primers for TCR Jbeta segments was used in the multiplex PCR. TCRdb's version of the immuneACCESS table is confined to in-frame rearrangements and falls short of the full clone set. An unresolved V gene accounts for under half of the shortfall where checked; the remainder is of unknown origin. The table held for this sample gives 130,000 to 150,000 clones. The ten top clones hold less than 3% of the sample. Material for sequencing was PBMCs. Receptors originate from a man aged 40-49 years in good health and CMV-seronegative.

J is TRBJ1-3 and V is TRBV5-4; no clear D. The CDR3 contains 14 residues. Trimming shortened V by 1 base and J by 4 bases, and 9 bases separated the two germline ends. Germline CDR1 reads SGHNT; CDR2 reads YYREEE (reference sequence). CDR3 residues: CASSLQQSGNTIYF. The DNA for the CDR3 is TGTGCCAGCAGCTTGCAACAGTCGGGAAACACCATATATTTT.

The chain links TRBV27 to TRBJ1-5, with 7 bases matching TRBD1. This CDR3 is 15 amino acids long. CDR1 is MNHEY, CDR2 SMNVEV, per germline (reference sequence). Trimming at V came to 10 bases and at J to 0 bases, leaving 9 bases not matched to a gene. As DNA, the CDR3 is TGTGCCACCCAGTTGACAGGGAGTAGCAATCAGCCCCAGCATTTT. Its translation: CATQLTGSSNQPQHF.

The chain couples TRBV6-5 to TRBJ1-5, with D possibly matching TRBD1 (6 bases). V lost 1 base and J lost 9, with 13 bases in between. This CDR3 is 14 amino acids long. Germline CDR1 is MNHEY and CDR2 is SVGAGI. The CDR3 DNA follows: TGTGCCAGCAGTTACTTACAGGGTATTGGGCCCCAGCATTTT. Its protein product is CASSYLQGIGPQHF.

This rearrangement joins TRBV6-1 to TRBJ1-1; D is undetermined. Germline CDR1 reads MNHNS; CDR2 reads SASEGT. CDR3 length: 14 residues. V was clipped by 5 bases and J by 6 bases, with 16 bases between them. In DNA, the CDR3 is TGTGCCAGCAGTTCATCCCGGGTTCCGGCTGAAGCTTTCTTT. Translation: CASSSSRVPAEAFF.

The rearrangement joins TRBV7-2 to TRBJ1-1; 8 bases are a match to TRBD1. Germline V gene lookup returns CDR1 SGHTA and CDR2 FQGNSA. V trimming: 4 bases; J trimming: 5 bases; junction bases outside the gene matches: 9. CDR3 length equals 15 residues. The CDR3 loop reads CASSSDRGGSTEAFF. Here the CDR3 DNA reads TGTGCCAGCAGCTCCGACAGGGGCGGGAGTACTGAAGCTTTCTTT.

CDR3 sequence: CASSSRTGPLTNEKLFF. The DNA of the CDR3 is TGTGCCAGCAGTTCGCGGACAGGGCCCCTAACTAATGAAAAACTGTTTTTT. The chain recombines TRBV27 with TRBJ1-4; 8 bases line up with TRBD1. The junction had 8 bases not matched to a gene; V was cut back by 4 bases and J by 1 base. From germline, CDR1 is MNHEY and CDR2 SMNVEV (reference sequence). This CDR3 has 17 amino acids.

V and J are TRBV11-2 and TRBJ2-1; weak D call: TRBD2 (7 bases). Germline CDR1 is SGHAT and CDR2 is FQNNGV. V shed 5 bases and J shed 1 base, with 15 bases lying between them. The CDR3 is made up of 16 amino acids. The CDR3 is CASSQGGGPSYNEQFF. CDR3 bases: TGTGCCAGCAGCCAAGGGGGGGGGCCTTCCTACAATGAGCAGTTCTTC.